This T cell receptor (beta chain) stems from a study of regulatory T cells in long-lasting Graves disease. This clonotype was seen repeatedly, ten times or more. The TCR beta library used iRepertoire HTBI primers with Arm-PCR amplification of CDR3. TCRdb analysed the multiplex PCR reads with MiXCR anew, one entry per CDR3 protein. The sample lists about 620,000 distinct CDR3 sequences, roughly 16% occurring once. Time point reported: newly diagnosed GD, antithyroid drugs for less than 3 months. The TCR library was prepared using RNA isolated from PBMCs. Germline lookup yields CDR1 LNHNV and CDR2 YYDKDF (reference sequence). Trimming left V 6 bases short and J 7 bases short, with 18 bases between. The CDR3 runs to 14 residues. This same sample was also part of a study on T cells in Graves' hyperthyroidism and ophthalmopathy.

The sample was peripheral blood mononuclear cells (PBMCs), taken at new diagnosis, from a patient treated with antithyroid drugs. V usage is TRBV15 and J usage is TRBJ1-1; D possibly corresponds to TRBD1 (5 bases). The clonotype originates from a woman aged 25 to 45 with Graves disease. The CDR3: CATSNPGTSGEAFF. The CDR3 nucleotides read TGTGCCACCAGTAATCCCGGGACTTCGGGTGAAGCTTTCTTT.